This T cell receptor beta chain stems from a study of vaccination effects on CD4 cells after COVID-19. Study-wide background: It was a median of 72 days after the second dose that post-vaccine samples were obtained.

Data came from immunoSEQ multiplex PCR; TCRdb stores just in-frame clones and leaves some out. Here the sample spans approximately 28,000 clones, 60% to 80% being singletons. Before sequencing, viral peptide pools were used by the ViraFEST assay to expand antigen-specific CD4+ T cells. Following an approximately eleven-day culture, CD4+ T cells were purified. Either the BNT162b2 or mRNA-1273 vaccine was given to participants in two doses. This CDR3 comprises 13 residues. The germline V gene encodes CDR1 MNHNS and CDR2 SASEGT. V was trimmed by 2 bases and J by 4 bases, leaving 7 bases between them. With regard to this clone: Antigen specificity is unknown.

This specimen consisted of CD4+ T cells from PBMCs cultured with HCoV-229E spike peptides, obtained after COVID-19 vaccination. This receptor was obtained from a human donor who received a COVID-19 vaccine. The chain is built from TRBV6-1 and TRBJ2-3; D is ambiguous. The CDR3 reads CASSERVADTQYF. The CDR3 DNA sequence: TGTGCCAGCAGTGAACGGGTAGCAGATACGCAGTATTTT.